This T cell receptor beta chain was sequenced for a study of blood T cell repertoires in COVID-19. In the study's own analysis: Nucleated cell number was recorded as an estimate derived from reference gene primer amplification. Assay: immunoSEQ multiplex PCR; the TCRdb copy retains only in-frame clones and omits some. For V, J and clone size, that table is used; D and trimming come from the DNA. This table has almost 250,000 clones, around nine tenths appearing once. The CDR3 extends over 15 amino acids. Germline CDR1 reads SGHAT; CDR2 reads FQNNGV. J gave up 4 bases and V 1 base, and 4 bases lay outside the gene matches.

The chain has TRBV11-2 and TRBJ2-1, with TRBD2 matching 7 bases. The receptor comes from a woman in her sixties or seventies who had recovered from COVID-19. Sequenced input: peripheral blood. The CDR3 DNA follows: TGTGCCAGCAGCTTAGTATCGGGACTATACAATGAGCAGTTCTTC. Amino acids: CASSLVSGLYNEQFF.